One and the same sample provided the 25 T cell receptor beta chains below, sequenced in a study of cytomegalovirus exposure and HLA in healthy donors (dated by TCRdb to about 2017). The library was prepared using the immunoSEQ multiplex PCR assay. A mixture of 60 forward primers for TCR Vbeta segments and 13 reverse primers for TCR Jbeta segments was used in the multiplex PCR. This is the immuneACCESS table as TCRdb keeps it, with only in-frame sequences that have V and J called. A part of the clones is gone; compared with another copy, unresolved V genes explain less than half, and the rest is unexplained. A total of around 150,000 clones appear in this sample, 60% to 75% of them only once. The ten top clones hold around 3% of the sample. Sequencing used PBMCs. The receptors here all came from a woman between 50 and 59 years old in good health and CMV-seropositive.

The V call is TRBV5-4, the J call TRBJ1-1, with D perhaps TRBD1 (5 bases). CDR1 and CDR2 from the germline V gene are SGHNT and YYREEE (reference sequence). The V gene lost 4 bases and the J gene lost 0 bases, with 10 bases spanning the gap. The CDR3 sequence is 14 residues long. CDR3 region: CASSAQGLNTEAFF. The CDR3 DNA reads TGTGCCAGCAGCGCTCAGGGATTGAACACTGAAGCTTTCTTT.

This clone was counted between two and nine times. The rearrangement links TRBV4-1 to TRBJ2-7; D perhaps matches TRBD1 (5 bases). The CDR3 loop spans 14 amino acids. Looked up from germline, CDR1 is MGHRA and CDR2 is YSYEKL. V was cut by 2 bases and J by 2 bases, with 10 bases left in between. CDR3 nucleotide sequence: TGCGCCAGCAGCCAAACAGGTGCCGCCTACGAGCAGTACTTC. Amino acids: CASSQTGAAYEQYF.

The chain employs TRBV29-1 and TRBJ1-2; D not resolved. V gave up 7 bases and J gave up 8 bases, with 14 bases separating them. Per the germline V gene, CDR1 is SQVTM and CDR2 is ANQGSEA. The CDR3 loop spans 11 amino acids. The chain's CDR3 is CSALLGRGYTF. In nucleotides, the CDR3 is TGCAGCGCCCTGCTTGGGAGGGGCTACACCTTC.

The CDR3 reads CASSGEGGPRNTIYF. CDR3 bases: TGTGCCAGCAGCGGGGAGGGGGGTCCCAGAAACACCATATATTTT. The rearrangement uses TRBV9 and TRBJ1-3; D perhaps matches TRBD1 (6 bases). With 3 bases removed from V and 5 bases from J, the gap between germline ends came to 15 bases. This CDR3 is built from 15 residues. CDR1 is SGDLS and CDR2 is YYNGEE in the germline V gene.

The chain joins TRBV7-3 to TRBJ2-2, with a weak D call TRBD2 (6 bases). The CDR3 has 15 residues. Germline loops: CDR1 SGHTA, CDR2 FQGTGA. V shed 2 bases and J shed 3 bases, with 10 bases lying between them. The CDR3 DNA is TGTGCCAGCAGCTTATCACTAGCCGACACCGGGGAGCTGTTTTTT. Translating gives CASSLSLADTGELFF.

The chain employs TRBV5-4 and TRBJ2-3; 8 bases agree with TRBD2. The CDR3 totals 15 residues. After removal of 3 bases from V and 0 bases from J, the junction contained 3 bases not matched to a gene. Germline V CDR1 and CDR2: SGHNT, YYREEE (reference sequence). The CDR3 sequence is CASSSRGESTDTQYF. The CDR3 DNA reads TGTGCCAGCAGCTCGCGGGGGGAGAGCACAGATACGCAGTATTTT.

The V gene is TRBV6-6, the J gene TRBJ1-6; D is possibly TRBD1 (6 bases). Trimming pared 9 bases from V and 5 bases from J, leaving 17 bases between. The CDR3 has 15 residues. Germline-derived CDR1 and CDR2 are MNHNY and SVGAGI (reference sequence). CDR3 sequence reads: CASWGGGRNNSPLHF. The CDR3, as DNA: TGTGCCAGTTGGGGTGGGGGCCGGAATAATTCACCCCTCCACTTT.

CDR3 amino acids: CASSPGPGANEKLFF. DNA of the CDR3: TGCGCCAGCAGCCCAGGGCCGGGCGCTAATGAAAAACTGTTTTTT. The chain carries TRBV4-1 and TRBJ1-4; D might be TRBD1 (5 bases). The CDR3 is 15 residues long. V lost 4 bases and J lost 3, with 12 bases in between. Germline assignment: CDR1 MGHRA and CDR2 YSYEKL.

The V call is TRBV4-1, the J call TRBJ2-7; D is perhaps TRBD1 (5 bases). This CDR3 region has 15 residues. Germline CDR1 and CDR2: MGHRA and YSYEKL. Trimming stripped 3 bases from V and 0 bases from J, with 12 bases between. DNA of the CDR3: TGCGCCAGCAGCCAGACGACAGCTAGCTCCTACGAGCAGTACTTC. Translated: CASSQTTASSYEQYF.

The CDR3 is CATSRDLAGETDTQYF. Here the CDR3 DNA reads TGTGCCACCAGCAGAGATTTAGCGGGGGAGACAGATACGCAGTATTTT. The chain couples TRBV15 to TRBJ2-3; 9 nucleotides agree with TRBD2. This CDR3 spans 16 amino acids. CDR1 and CDR2 from the germline V gene are LNHNV and YYDKDF (reference sequence). The V gene end was trimmed by 0 bases and the J gene end by 3 bases; junction bases not matched to a gene: 4.

CDR3 residues: CASSFGQINTEAFF. As DNA, the CDR3 is TGTGCCAGCAGCTTCGGACAGATTAACACTGAAGCTTTCTTT. This chain connects TRBV11-2 to TRBJ1-1, with D possibly matching TRBD1 (6 bases). This CDR3 contains 14 residues. The germline V gene has CDR1 SGHAT and CDR2 FQNNGV. V was clipped by 3 bases and J by 2 bases, with 10 bases between them.

Comment on this clone: This same CDR3 is encoded by further DNA sequences in the sample. The chain joins TRBV2 to TRBJ1-1, with 9 bases matching TRBD1. Trimming at V came to 6 bases and at J to 5 bases, leaving 10 bases not matched to a gene. This CDR3 is 15 amino acids long. Germline V gives CDR1 SNHLY, CDR2 FYNNEI. DNA of the CDR3: TGTGCCAGCAGCCAACAGGGGGCGCGAGGTACTGAAGCTTTCTTT. It specifies CASSQQGARGTEAFF.

The chain links TRBV5-1 to TRBJ1-1; 7 positions agree with TRBD1. Germline loops: CDR1 SGHRS, CDR2 YFSETQ. V dropped 4 bases and J dropped 5; count of bases not matched to a gene: 8. CDR3 length: 14 residues. The CDR3 here is CASSITDRATEAFF. The CDR3 bases are TGCGCCAGCAGCATCACCGACAGGGCGACTGAAGCTTTCTTT.

The rearrangement uses TRBV2 and TRBJ1-2; D may be TRBD1 (5 bases). The length of the CDR3 is 15 residues. Germline CDR1 is SNHLY and CDR2 is FYNNEI. Trimming left V 5 bases short and J 4 bases short, with 17 bases between. The CDR3 here is CASSYRLTSVYGYTF. Written as DNA, the CDR3 is TGTGCCAGCAGTTACAGGCTTACATCGGTCTATGGCTACACCTTC.

This chain connects TRBV5-1 to TRBJ1-1, with D uncertain. Between the trimmed V and J ends, which lost 4 bases and 4 bases, there was a span of 14 bases. Germline lookup yields CDR1 SGHRS and CDR2 YFSETQ. The CDR3 length is 14 residues. In DNA form, the CDR3 reads TGCGCCAGCAGCCCAAAGGCGGGAGGCACTGAAGCTTTCTTT. It is translated as CASSPKAGGTEAFF.

The chain uses TRBV9 and TRBJ2-1; no reliable D call. CDR1 is SGDLS and CDR2 is YYNGEE in the germline V gene. The CDR3 is 14 amino acids. Trimming took 2 bases from V and 2 from J, leaving 8 bases between them. The CDR3 bases are TGTGCCAGCAGCGTGGGCAGCCCCTACAATGAGCAGTTCTTC. It is translated as CASSVGSPYNEQFF. Complete variable domain (other parts from reference TRBV9 and TRBJ2-1): DSGVTQTPKHLITATGQRVTLRCSPRSGDLSVYWYQQSLDQGLQFLIQYYNGEERAKGNILERFSAQQFPDLHSELNLSSLELGDSALYFCASSVGSPYNEQFFGPGTRLTVL.

V usage is TRBV7-8 and J usage is TRBJ2-7, with 7 bases that match TRBD1. The CDR3 runs to 14 residues. V was pared by 1 base and J by 4 bases, with 4 bases of the junction left unmatched. Germline CDR1 SGHVS, CDR2 FQNEAQ. CDR3 protein: CASSLVGTAYEQYF. The CDR3, as DNA: TGTGCCAGCAGCTTAGTAGGGACAGCGTACGAGCAGTACTTC. Based on the CDR3 plus reference TRBV7-8 and TRBJ2-7, the full variable domain is GAGVSQSPRYKVAKRGQDVALRCDPISGHVSLFWYQQALGQGPEFLTYFQNEAQLDKSGLPSDRFFAERPEGSVSTLKIQRTQQEDSAVYLCASSLVGTAYEQYFGPGTRLTVT.

The rearrangement uses TRBV19 and TRBJ2-2, with TRBD1 matching over 10 bases. From germline, CDR1 is LNHDA and CDR2 SQIVND (reference sequence). V lost 5 bases to trimming and J lost 7 bases; unmatched junction nucleotides: 7. The CDR3 covers 15 residues. The CDR3 spells CASSPRQGAGGELFF. CDR3 DNA: TGTGCCAGTAGTCCAAGACAGGGGGCGGGCGGGGAGCTGTTTTTT.

This clone was seen a few times. The CDR3 sequence is CASSEGAGGNYGYTF. The CDR3 region has the DNA TGTGCCAGCAGTGAAGGGGCAGGGGGAAACTATGGCTACACCTTC. This chain joins TRBV6-1 and TRBJ1-2; TRBD1 agrees at 7 bases. The ends lost 1 base at V and 2 bases at J; junction bases unmatched: 4. The CDR3 sequence is 15 residues long. The germline CDR1 and CDR2 sequences are MNHNS and SASEGT.

This clone was counted between two and nine times. This sequence joins TRBV5-1 and TRBJ2-1; 10 nucleotides align to TRBD2. This CDR3 contains 16 residues. Trimming cost V 5 bases and J 0 bases; bases outside gene matches: 5. Germline V gene data show CDR1 as SGHRS and CDR2 as YFSETQ. CDR3 residues: CASSPSGGHSYNEQFF. CDR3 bases: TGCGCCAGCAGTCCTAGCGGGGGACACTCCTACAATGAGCAGTTCTTC.

CDR3 sequence: CASTSRDSAADTQYF. CDR3 nucleotide sequence: TGTGCCAGCACATCGCGGGACTCGGCTGCAGATACGCAGTATTTT. The chain employs TRBV6-6 and TRBJ2-3, with D tentatively TRBD2 (6 bases). Germline CDR1 reads MNHNY; CDR2 reads SVGAGI (reference sequence). CDR3 length: 15 amino acids. V was clipped by 7 bases and J by 4 bases, with 18 bases between them.

In regard to this clone: One end of the junction fails to match germline, which may point to a read error. Other DNA sequences in this sample translate to the same CDR3. The rearrangement joins TRBV5-1 to TRBJ1-4, with D tentatively TRBD1 (5 bases). Germline V gene lookup returns CDR1 SGHRS and CDR2 YFSETQ. The CDR3 runs 14 residues. This CDR3 reads CASRPTVGNEKLFF. In nucleotides, the CDR3 is TGCGCCAGCAGACCGACAGTAGGAAATGAAAAACTGTTCTTT.

The count of this clone is one. The V gene is TRBV9, the J gene TRBJ2-3; 12 bases fit TRBD2. Unmatched junction bases numbered 3, after V lost 3 bases and J lost 1 base. The CDR3 loop spans 16 amino acids. Germline-derived CDR1 and CDR2 are SGDLS and YYNGEE. The CDR3 reads CASSDRLAGGTDTQYF. The CDR3 nucleotides are TGTGCCAGCAGCGATCGACTAGCGGGGGGCACAGATACGCAGTATTTT.

The chain is built from TRBV5-4 and TRBJ2-2; TRBD2 agrees at 10 bases. Germline loops: CDR1 SGHNT, CDR2 YYREEE (reference sequence). The trim removed 6 bases at V and 4 bases at J, leaving 6 bases unmatched. The CDR3 runs 15 residues. CDR3 nucleotides: TGTGCCAGCATCGACCGGACTAGCGGCACCGGGGAGCTGTTTTTT. It is translated as CASIDRTSGTGELFF.

Here the CDR3 DNA reads TGTGCCAGCACAGGGGAAAACTATGGCTACACCTTC. Translated: CASTGENYGYTF. This sequence joins TRBV2 and TRBJ1-2; D is perhaps TRBD1 (6 bases). The CDR3 has 12 residues. Germline CDR1 SNHLY, CDR2 FYNNEI. Trimming stripped 7 bases from V and 2 bases from J, with 8 bases between.